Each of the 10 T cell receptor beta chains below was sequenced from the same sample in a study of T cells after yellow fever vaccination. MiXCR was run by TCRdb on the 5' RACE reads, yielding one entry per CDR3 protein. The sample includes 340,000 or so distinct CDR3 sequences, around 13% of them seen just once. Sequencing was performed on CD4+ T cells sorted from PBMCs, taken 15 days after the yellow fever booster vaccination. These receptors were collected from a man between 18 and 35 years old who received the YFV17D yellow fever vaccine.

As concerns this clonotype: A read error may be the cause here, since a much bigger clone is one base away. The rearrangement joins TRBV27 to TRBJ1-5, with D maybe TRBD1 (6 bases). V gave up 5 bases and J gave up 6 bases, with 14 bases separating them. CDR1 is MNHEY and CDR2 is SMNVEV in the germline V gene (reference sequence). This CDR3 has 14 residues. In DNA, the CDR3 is TGTGCCAGCAGTCCACAGGGCCCCATTCAGCCCCAGCATTTT. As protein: CASSPQGPIQPQHF.

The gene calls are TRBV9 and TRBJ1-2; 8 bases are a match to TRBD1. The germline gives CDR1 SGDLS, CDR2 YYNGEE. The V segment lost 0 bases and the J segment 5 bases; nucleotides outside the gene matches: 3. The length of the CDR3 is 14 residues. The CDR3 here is CASSVGQGRYGYTF. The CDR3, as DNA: TGTGCCAGCAGCGTAGGACAGGGGCGGTATGGCTACACCTTC.

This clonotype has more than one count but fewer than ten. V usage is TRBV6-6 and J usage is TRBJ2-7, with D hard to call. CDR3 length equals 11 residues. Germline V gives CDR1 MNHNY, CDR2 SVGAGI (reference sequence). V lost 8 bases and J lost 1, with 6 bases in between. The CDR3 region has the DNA TGTGCCAGCTTGGGTTCCTACGAGCAGTACTTC. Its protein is CASLGSYEQYF.

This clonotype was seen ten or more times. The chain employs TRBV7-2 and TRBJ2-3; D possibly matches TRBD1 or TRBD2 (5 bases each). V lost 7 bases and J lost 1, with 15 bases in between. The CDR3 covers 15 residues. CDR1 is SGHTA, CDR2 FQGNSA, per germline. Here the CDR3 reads CASTEVGARTDTQYF. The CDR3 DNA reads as TGTGCCAGCACTGAGGTCGGGGCCCGCACAGATACGCAGTATTTT.

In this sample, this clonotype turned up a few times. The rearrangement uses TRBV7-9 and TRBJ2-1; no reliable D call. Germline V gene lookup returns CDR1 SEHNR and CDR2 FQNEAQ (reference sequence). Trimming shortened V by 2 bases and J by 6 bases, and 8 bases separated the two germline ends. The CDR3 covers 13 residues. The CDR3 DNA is TGTGCCAGCAGCTTAATGCGGACCAATGAGCAGTTCTTC. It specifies CASSLMRTNEQFF. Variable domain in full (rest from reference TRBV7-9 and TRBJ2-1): DTGVSQNPRHKITKRGQNVTFRCDPISEHNRLYWYRQTLGQGPEFLTYFQNEAQLEKSRLLSDRFSAERPKGSFSTLEIQRTEQGDSAMYLCASSLMRTNEQFFGPGTRLTVL.

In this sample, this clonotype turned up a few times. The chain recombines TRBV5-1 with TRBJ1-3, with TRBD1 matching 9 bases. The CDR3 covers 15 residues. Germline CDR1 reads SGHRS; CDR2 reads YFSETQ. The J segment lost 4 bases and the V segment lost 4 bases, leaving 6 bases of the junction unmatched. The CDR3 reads CASSEQGASGNTIYF. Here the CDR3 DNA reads TGCGCCAGCAGCGAACAGGGGGCGAGCGGAAACACCATATATTTT.

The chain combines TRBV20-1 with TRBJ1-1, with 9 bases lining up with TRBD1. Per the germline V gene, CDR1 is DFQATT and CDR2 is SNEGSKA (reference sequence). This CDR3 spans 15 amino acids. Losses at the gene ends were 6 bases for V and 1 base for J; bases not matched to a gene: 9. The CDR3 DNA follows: TGCAGTGCAGTGCCACCGGGACAGGGGAACACTGAAGCTTTCTTT. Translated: CSAVPPGQGNTEAFF.

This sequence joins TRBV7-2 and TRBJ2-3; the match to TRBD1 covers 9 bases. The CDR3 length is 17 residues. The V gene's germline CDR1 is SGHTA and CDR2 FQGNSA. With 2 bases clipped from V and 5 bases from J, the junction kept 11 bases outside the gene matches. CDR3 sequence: CASSLFRDRVQEDTQYF. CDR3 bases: TGTGCCAGCAGCTTATTCCGGGACAGGGTTCAGGAAGATACGCAGTATTTT.

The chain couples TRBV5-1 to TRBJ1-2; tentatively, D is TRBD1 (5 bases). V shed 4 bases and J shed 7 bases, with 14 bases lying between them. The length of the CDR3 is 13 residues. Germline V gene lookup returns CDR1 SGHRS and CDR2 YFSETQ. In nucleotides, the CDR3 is TGCGCCAGCAGCGATCAGGGAGGGGTTGGCTACACCTTC. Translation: CASSDQGGVGYTF.

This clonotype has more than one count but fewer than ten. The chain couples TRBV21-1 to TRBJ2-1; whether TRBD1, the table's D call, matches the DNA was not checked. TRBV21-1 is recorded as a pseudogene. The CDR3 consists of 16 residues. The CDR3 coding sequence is TGTGCCAGCAGCAAAGCGTCGGGACACGCTTACAATGAGCAGTTCTTC. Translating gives CASSKASGHAYNEQFF.